A single sample is the source of the 2 T cell receptor beta chains below, sequenced in a study of CD8 T cells in ankylosing spondylitis (dated by TCRdb to about 2017). Library preparation was by 5' RACE. The reads were generated on an Illumina HiSeq 2500. TCRdb applied fastp at Q25 and MiXCR to the public reads, then kept only in-frame beta chains. All rows with the same CDR3 protein become a single entry with the most common DNA and genes. The sample includes roughly 180,000 distinct CDR3 sequences, with approximately 10% observed a single time. Clones ranked in the top ten supply around 29% of the sample. What was sequenced was blood, either unsorted or a sorted T cell fraction (not recorded which). The source of these receptors is a male donor with ankylosing spondylitis or in good health (not recorded which).

In this sample, this clonotype turned up many times. The V gene is TRBV6-1, the J gene TRBJ1-6, with 11 bases lining up with TRBD1. Germline-derived CDR1 and CDR2 are MNHNS and SASEGT. The CDR3 contains 17 residues. V shed 6 bases and J 9 bases; nucleotides not matched to a gene: 13. The CDR3 region has the DNA TGTGCCAGCAGCCGGGGACAGGGGGGCCTCTCCGGTTCACCCCTCCACTTT. The encoded protein is CASSRGQGGLSGSPLHF.

This clonotype appeared a few times. This could be a read error, since a much larger clone is one nucleotide away. The V gene is TRBV21-1, the J gene TRBJ2-2; the table's D gene call, TRBD1, was not cross checked with the DNA. TRBV21-1 is reported as a pseudogene. The CDR3 covers 16 residues. The DNA for the CDR3 is TGTGCCAGCAGCAAAGCGGGGGGGAAATACACCGGGGAGCTGCTTTTT. It yields the protein CASSKAGGKYTGELLF.